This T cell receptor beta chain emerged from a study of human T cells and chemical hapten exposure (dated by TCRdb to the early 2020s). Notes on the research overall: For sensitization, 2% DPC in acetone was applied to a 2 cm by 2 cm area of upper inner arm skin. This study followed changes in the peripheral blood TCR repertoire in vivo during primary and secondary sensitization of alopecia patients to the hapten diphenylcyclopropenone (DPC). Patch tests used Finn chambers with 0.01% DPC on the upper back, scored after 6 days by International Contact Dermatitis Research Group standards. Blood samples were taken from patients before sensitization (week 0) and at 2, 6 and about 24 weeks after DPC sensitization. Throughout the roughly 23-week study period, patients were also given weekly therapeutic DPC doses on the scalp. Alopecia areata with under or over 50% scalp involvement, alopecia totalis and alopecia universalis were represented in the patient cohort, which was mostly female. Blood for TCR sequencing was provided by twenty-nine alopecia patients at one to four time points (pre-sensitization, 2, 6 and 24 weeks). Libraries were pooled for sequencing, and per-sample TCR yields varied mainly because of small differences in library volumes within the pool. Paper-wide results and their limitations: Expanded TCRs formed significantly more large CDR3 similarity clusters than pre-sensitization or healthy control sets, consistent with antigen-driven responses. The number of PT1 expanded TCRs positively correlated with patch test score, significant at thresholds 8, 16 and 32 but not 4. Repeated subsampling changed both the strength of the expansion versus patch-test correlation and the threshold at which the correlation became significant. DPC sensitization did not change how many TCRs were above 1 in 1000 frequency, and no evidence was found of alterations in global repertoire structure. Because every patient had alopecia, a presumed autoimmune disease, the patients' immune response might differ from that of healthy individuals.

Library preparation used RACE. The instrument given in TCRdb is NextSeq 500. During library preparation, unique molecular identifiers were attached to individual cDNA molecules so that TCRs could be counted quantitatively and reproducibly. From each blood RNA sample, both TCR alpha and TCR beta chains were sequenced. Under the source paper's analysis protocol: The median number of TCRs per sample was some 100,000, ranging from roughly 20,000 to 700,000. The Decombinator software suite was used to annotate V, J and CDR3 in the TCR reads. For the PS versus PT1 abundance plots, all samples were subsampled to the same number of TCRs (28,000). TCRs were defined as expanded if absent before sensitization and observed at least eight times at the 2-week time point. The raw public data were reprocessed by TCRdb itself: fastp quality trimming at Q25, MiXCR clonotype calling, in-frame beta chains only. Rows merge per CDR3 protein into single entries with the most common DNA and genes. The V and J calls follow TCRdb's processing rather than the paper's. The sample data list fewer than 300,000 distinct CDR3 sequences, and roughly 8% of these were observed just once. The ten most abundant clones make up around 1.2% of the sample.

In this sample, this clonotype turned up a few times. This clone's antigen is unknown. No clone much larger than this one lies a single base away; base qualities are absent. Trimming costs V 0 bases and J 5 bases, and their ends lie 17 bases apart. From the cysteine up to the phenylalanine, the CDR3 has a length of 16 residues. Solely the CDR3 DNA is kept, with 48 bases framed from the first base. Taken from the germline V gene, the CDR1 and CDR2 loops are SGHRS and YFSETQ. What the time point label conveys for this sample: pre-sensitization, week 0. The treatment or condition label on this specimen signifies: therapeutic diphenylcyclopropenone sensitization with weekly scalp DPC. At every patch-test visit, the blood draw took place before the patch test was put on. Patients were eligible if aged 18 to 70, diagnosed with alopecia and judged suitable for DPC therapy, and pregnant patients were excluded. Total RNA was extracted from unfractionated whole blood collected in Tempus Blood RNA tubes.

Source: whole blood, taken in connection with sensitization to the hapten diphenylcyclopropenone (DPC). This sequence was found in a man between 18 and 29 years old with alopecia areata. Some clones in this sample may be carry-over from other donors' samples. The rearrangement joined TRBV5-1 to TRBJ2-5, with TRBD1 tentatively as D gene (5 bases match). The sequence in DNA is TGCGCCAGCAGCTTGGGGCCGACAGACCATGTGGAGACCCAGTACTTC. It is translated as CASSLGPTDHVETQYF.